This T cell receptor (beta chain) came from a study of blood T cell repertoires in COVID-19. Study-level background: Material from acute and convalescent COVID-19 was sourced from the United States, Italy and Spain. T cells, B-cell-depleted T cells, or PBMCs provided the cDNA or gDNA that served as material.

Authors' analysis steps: Amplification of reference gene primers provided the estimated nucleated cell counts. Clones were sequenced by immunoSEQ multiplex PCR, and TCRdb holds only the in-frame ones, with some missing. D and trimming were read from the DNA, whereas the V and J calls and clone size are those reported in that table. The sample has a few hundred thousand clones; less than 90% are singletons. The CDR3 runs to 14 residues. V was trimmed by 2 bases and J by 4 bases, leaving 11 bases between them. In germline, CDR1 is SGHDT, CDR2 YYEEEE. The sequenced sample consisted of peripheral blood. J is TRBJ2-3 and V is TRBV5-6; no clear D gene. This TCR was sampled from a woman aged 50 to 60 with acute or convalescent COVID-19. CDR3 bases: TGTGCCAGCAGCTTTGACGACGGGTCAGATACGCAGTATTTT. This sequence encodes CASSFDDGSDTQYF.